This T cell receptor (beta chain) was observed in a study of graft-versus-host responses after intestinal transplantation. As regards this clone: The target antigen is unknown.

J was trimmed by 8 bases and V by 4 bases; bases with no gene match: 7. CDR3 length: 13 amino acids. Germline V gene data show CDR1 as SGHKS and CDR2 as YYEKEE (reference sequence). Study-level points and caveats: Individuals who had graft-donor T cell macrochimerism had allografts that showed high graft-versus-host to host-versus-graft clonal ratios. GvH clone levels peaked in circulation, and this peak was associated with early post-transplant HvG declines.

The table came from immunoSEQ multiplex PCR; TCRdb's copy has only in-frame clones and leaves some out. The sample shows approximately 79,000 clones, approximately 78% of them seen only once. The sample here was unstimulated CD4+ T cells sorted from spleen or lymph node cells, taken before intestinal transplant. This clonotype was sampled from a human donor who received an intestinal transplant. The chain has TRBV5-5 and TRBJ1-2; 8 positions agree with TRBD1. CDR3 region: CASSTGGAGGYTF. In nucleotides, the CDR3 is TGTGCCAGCAGCACAGGGGGGGCGGGAGGCTACACCTTC.